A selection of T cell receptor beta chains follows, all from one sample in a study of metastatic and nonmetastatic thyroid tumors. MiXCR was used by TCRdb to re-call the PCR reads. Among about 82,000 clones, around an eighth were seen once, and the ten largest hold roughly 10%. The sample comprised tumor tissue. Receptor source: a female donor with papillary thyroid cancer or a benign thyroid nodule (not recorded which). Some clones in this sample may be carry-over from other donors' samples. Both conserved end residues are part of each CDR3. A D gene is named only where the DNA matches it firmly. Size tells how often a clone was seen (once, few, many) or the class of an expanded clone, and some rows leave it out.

cdr3_aa: CASSSTYEQYF
cdr3_nt: TGTGCCAGCAGTTCCACCTACGAGCAGTACTTC
clone_size: many
j_call: TRBJ2-7
d_call: -
v_call: TRBV12-3/TRBV12-4

cdr3_aa: CASSMLGQREARGEQFF
cdr3_nt: TGTGCCAGTAGTATGCTGGGGCAGCGGGAGGCGAGGGGTGAGCAGTTCTTC
clone_size: many
j_call: TRBJ2-1
d_call: TRBD2
v_call: TRBV19

cdr3_aa: CASSPGADGNTIYF
cdr3_nt: TGTGCCAGCAGCCCAGGGGCGGATGGAAACACCATATATTTT
clone_size: many
j_call: TRBJ1-3
d_call: -
v_call: TRBV3-1

cdr3_aa: CSARDGWYEQYF
cdr3_nt: TGCAGTGCTAGAGATGGTTGGTACGAGCAGTACTTC
clone_size: many
j_call: TRBJ2-7
d_call: -
v_call: TRBV20-1

cdr3_aa: CASTPPTSGEETQYF
cdr3_nt: TGTGCCAGCACCCCCCCGACTAGCGGGGAAGAGACCCAGTACTTC
clone_size: many
j_call: TRBJ2-5
d_call: TRBD2
v_call: TRBV27

cdr3_aa: CASSEYPGPGNSPLHF
cdr3_nt: TGTGCCAGCAGTGAATACCCCGGACCTGGGAATTCACCCCTCCACTTT
clone_size: many
j_call: TRBJ1-6
d_call: -
v_call: TRBV25-1

cdr3_aa: CASSGVPLQGLPPYEQYF
cdr3_nt: TGTGCCAGCAGCGGCGTGCCTTTGCAGGGCCTTCCACCCTACGAGCAGTACTTC
clone_size: few
j_call: TRBJ2-7
d_call: -
v_call: TRBV11-2

cdr3_aa: CSARDGRGGNEKLFF
cdr3_nt: TGCAGTGCTAGAGACGGCAGGGGTGGAAATGAAAAACTGTTTTTT
clone_size: -
j_call: TRBJ1-4
d_call: -
v_call: TRBV20-1

cdr3_aa: CSARGRGRVATNEKLFF
cdr3_nt: TGCAGTGCTAGAGGAAGGGGCAGAGTTGCAACTAATGAAAAACTGTTTTTT
clone_size: many
j_call: TRBJ1-4
d_call: -
v_call: TRBV20-1

cdr3_aa: CASSLAGGTEAFF
cdr3_nt: TGTGCCAGCAGCTTAGCAGGGGGCACTGAAGCTTTCTTT
clone_size: many
j_call: TRBJ1-1
d_call: TRBD1
v_call: TRBV11-2

cdr3_aa: CASSLELKTEAFF
cdr3_nt: TGTGCCAGCAGCTTAGAACTAAAGACTGAAGCTTTCTTT
clone_size: many
j_call: TRBJ1-1
d_call: -
v_call: TRBV11-3

cdr3_aa: CASSEPTGRVSEQYF
cdr3_nt: TGTGCCAGCAGCGAACCGACAGGGAGAGTCTCCGAGCAGTACTTC
clone_size: many
j_call: TRBJ2-7
d_call: TRBD1
v_call: TRBV7-9

cdr3_aa: CSARLAGSSYNEQFF
cdr3_nt: TGCAGTGCTAGGTTGGCGGGAAGCTCCTACAATGAGCAGTTCTTC
clone_size: many
j_call: TRBJ2-1
d_call: -
v_call: TRBV20-1

cdr3_aa: CSALLTLYNEQFF
cdr3_nt: TGCAGTGCCCTCTTAACCCTATACAATGAGCAGTTCTTC
clone_size: medium-sized
j_call: TRBJ2-1
d_call: -
v_call: TRBV20-1

cdr3_aa: CTSRNPGLAGRPDTQYF
cdr3_nt: TGTACCAGCAGAAACCCGGGACTAGCGGGACGCCCGGATACGCAGTATTTT
clone_size: few
j_call: TRBJ2-3
d_call: TRBD2
v_call: TRBV6-5

cdr3_aa: CASSLSIRGPGANVLTF
cdr3_nt: TGTGCCAGCAGTTTATCCATACGGGGGCCTGGGGCCAACGTCCTGACTTTC
clone_size: many
j_call: TRBJ2-6
d_call: -
v_call: TRBV27

cdr3_aa: CASSLADRVGETQYF
cdr3_nt: TGTGCCAGCAGCTTAGCGGACAGGGTCGGAGAGACCCAGTACTTC
clone_size: many
j_call: TRBJ2-5
d_call: TRBD1
v_call: TRBV11-2

cdr3_aa: CASTNLGQRDYGYTF
cdr3_nt: TGTGCCAGCACCAATCTGGGACAAAGAGACTATGGCTACACCTTC
clone_size: -
j_call: TRBJ1-2
d_call: -
v_call: TRBV6-1

cdr3_aa: CASSVGQETQYF
cdr3_nt: TGTGCCAGCAGTGTAGGACAAGAGACCCAGTACTTC
clone_size: -
j_call: TRBJ2-5
d_call: -
v_call: TRBV27

cdr3_aa: CASSFGSQETQYF
cdr3_nt: TGTGCAAGCAGCTTCGGGAGCCAAGAGACCCAGTACTTC
clone_size: once
j_call: TRBJ2-5
d_call: -
v_call: TRBV7-3

cdr3_aa: CAWSGLAGSTDTQYF
cdr3_nt: TGTGCCTGGAGCGGACTAGCGGGAAGCACAGATACGCAGTATTTT
clone_size: -
j_call: TRBJ2-3
d_call: TRBD2
v_call: TRBV30

cdr3_aa: CASSPGQGYGYTF
cdr3_nt: TGTGCCAGCAGCCCGGGACAGGGGTATGGCTACACCTTC
clone_size: -
j_call: TRBJ1-2
d_call: TRBD1
v_call: TRBV3-1

cdr3_aa: CASSQDGGQAGQPQHF
cdr3_nt: TGTGCCAGCAGCCAAGATGGGGGGCAGGCGGGTCAGCCCCAGCATTTT
clone_size: many
j_call: TRBJ1-5
d_call: -
v_call: TRBV4-2

cdr3_aa: CASTLQAAQETQYF
cdr3_nt: TGCGCCAGCACTCTCCAGGCGGCCCAAGAGACCCAGTACTTC
clone_size: many
j_call: TRBJ2-5
d_call: -
v_call: TRBV5-1

cdr3_aa: CASSLGASGSQETQYF
cdr3_nt: TGTGCCAGCAGCTTAGGGGCTAGCGGGAGCCAAGAGACCCAGTACTTC
clone_size: -
j_call: TRBJ2-5
d_call: TRBD2
v_call: TRBV11-3

cdr3_aa: CASEPGRGYEQSF
cdr3_nt: TGTGCCAGCGAACCGGGACGCGGCTACGAGCAGTCCTTC
clone_size: few
j_call: TRBJ2-7
d_call: -
v_call: TRBV12-3/TRBV12-4

cdr3_aa: CASSFGIAGGPVSSEQFF
cdr3_nt: TGTGCCAGCAGCTTTGGTATAGCGGGAGGGCCGGTATCGAGCGAGCAGTTCTTC
clone_size: many
j_call: TRBJ2-1
d_call: TRBD2
v_call: TRBV7-8

cdr3_aa: CSARDGPKNIQYF
cdr3_nt: TGCAGTGCTAGAGATGGTCCCAAAAACATTCAGTACTTC
clone_size: many
j_call: TRBJ2-4
d_call: -
v_call: TRBV20-1

cdr3_aa: CASSFLVDSQETQYF
cdr3_nt: TGTGCCAGCAGTTTCCTGGTAGACTCGCAAGAGACCCAGTACTTC
clone_size: many
j_call: TRBJ2-5
d_call: -
v_call: TRBV28

cdr3_aa: CASSGSGRDTQYF
cdr3_nt: TGCGCCAGCAGCGGTTCGGGCAGAGATACGCAGTATTTT
clone_size: many
j_call: TRBJ2-3
d_call: -
v_call: TRBV5-1

cdr3_aa: CAMRGQGRSGANVLTF
cdr3_nt: TGTGCCATGAGGGGACAGGGCCGATCTGGGGCCAACGTCCTGACTTTC
clone_size: many
j_call: TRBJ2-6
d_call: TRBD1
v_call: TRBV10-3

cdr3_aa: CSVAGTGGRNTGELFF
cdr3_nt: TGCAGCGTTGCCGGGACAGGGGGCCGAAACACCGGGGAGCTGTTTTTT
clone_size: many
j_call: TRBJ2-2
d_call: TRBD1
v_call: TRBV29-1

cdr3_aa: CASSPRWDRGSPLHF
cdr3_nt: TGTGCCAGTAGTCCCAGATGGGACAGGGGGTCACCCCTCCACTTT
clone_size: many
j_call: TRBJ1-6
d_call: TRBD1
v_call: TRBV19

cdr3_aa: CASSSLVAGAVGEQFF
cdr3_nt: TGTGCCAGCAGCAGCTTAGTAGCGGGAGCGGTAGGCGAGCAGTTCTTC
clone_size: many
j_call: TRBJ2-1
d_call: TRBD2
v_call: TRBV6-1

cdr3_aa: CASSPGSGDEQYF
cdr3_nt: TGTGCCAGCAGCCCTGGGTCAGGGGACGAGCAGTACTTC
clone_size: many
j_call: TRBJ2-7
d_call: -
v_call: TRBV3-1

cdr3_aa: CASSYSAAGVGYEQYF
cdr3_nt: TGTGCCAGCAGTTACTCGGCTGCGGGGGTGGGGTACGAGCAGTACTTC
clone_size: few
j_call: TRBJ2-7
d_call: TRBD2
v_call: TRBV6-6

cdr3_aa: CASSQGGGYGYTF
cdr3_nt: TGCGCCAGCAGCCAGGGGGGCGGCTATGGCTACACCTTC
clone_size: -
j_call: TRBJ1-2
d_call: TRBD1
v_call: TRBV5-1

cdr3_aa: CASSVGPENSPLHF
cdr3_nt: TGTGCCAGCAGCGTTGGGCCAGAAAATTCACCCCTCCACTTT
clone_size: many
j_call: TRBJ1-6
d_call: -
v_call: TRBV9

cdr3_aa: CASSDLRASGRTDTQYF
cdr3_nt: TGTGCCAGCAGTGATCTGAGGGCTAGCGGGAGAACAGATACGCAGTATTTT
clone_size: many
j_call: TRBJ2-3
d_call: TRBD2
v_call: TRBV2

cdr3_aa: CASSLMAGGSDTQYF
cdr3_nt: TGCGCCAGCAGCCTTATGGCGGGAGGTTCCGATACCCAGTACTTC
clone_size: -
j_call: TRBJ2-5
d_call: TRBD2
v_call: TRBV11-3

cdr3_aa: CASSEQGVWGYIF
cdr3_nt: TGTGCCAGCAGCGAACAGGGGGTGTGGGGCTACATCTTC
clone_size: many
j_call: TRBJ1-2
d_call: TRBD1
v_call: TRBV6-1

cdr3_aa: CASSGRLSYNEQFF
cdr3_nt: TGTGCCAGCAGTGGGAGGCTAAGCTACAATGAGCAGTTCTTC
clone_size: many
j_call: TRBJ2-1
d_call: -
v_call: TRBV2

cdr3_aa: CASRLDSGRTDTQYF
cdr3_nt: TGCGCCAGCAGACTCGATAGCGGGCGCACAGATACGCAGTATTTT
clone_size: many
j_call: TRBJ2-3
d_call: TRBD2
v_call: TRBV5-1

cdr3_aa: CASSFVSSTDTQYF
cdr3_nt: TGCGCCAGCAGCTTCGTTAGCAGCACAGATACGCAGTATTTT
clone_size: many
j_call: TRBJ2-3
d_call: -
v_call: TRBV5-1

cdr3_aa: CSVKRPGIDRPQHF
cdr3_nt: TGCAGTGTGAAAAGGCCAGGGATCGATCGGCCCCAGCATTTT
clone_size: many
j_call: TRBJ1-5
d_call: -
v_call: TRBV20-1

cdr3_aa: CASSLVGLVEAFF
cdr3_nt: TGCGCCAGCAGCTTGGTGGGCCTCGTAGAAGCTTTCTTT
clone_size: many
j_call: TRBJ1-1
d_call: -
v_call: TRBV5-1

cdr3_aa: CASSLTSGPQNTQYF
cdr3_nt: TGCGCCAGCAGCCTGACTAGCGGACCACAGAATACGCAGTATTTT
clone_size: many
j_call: TRBJ2-3
d_call: TRBD2
v_call: TRBV4-1

cdr3_aa: CASSGLGEAQQYF
cdr3_nt: TGTGCCAGCAGCGGCTTGGGGGAGGCTCAGCAGTACTTC
clone_size: many
j_call: TRBJ2-7
d_call: -
v_call: TRBV2

cdr3_aa: CASSLVGTSGSGTQQTQYF
cdr3_nt: TGCGCCAGCAGCTTGGTTGGGACTAGCGGGAGCGGTACCCAACAGACCCAGTACTTC
clone_size: -
j_call: TRBJ2-5
d_call: TRBD2
v_call: TRBV5-1

cdr3_aa: CASSAGLAGASYNEQFF
cdr3_nt: TGTGCCAGCAGTGCCGGACTAGCGGGAGCGTCCTACAATGAGCAGTTCTTC
clone_size: -
j_call: TRBJ2-1
d_call: TRBD2
v_call: TRBV27

cdr3_aa: CASIFGTSFPGELFF
cdr3_nt: TGTGCCAGCATTTTTGGGACTAGCTTCCCCGGGGAGCTGTTTTTT
clone_size: few
j_call: TRBJ2-2
d_call: TRBD2
v_call: TRBV28

cdr3_aa: CASRPAGTGFSPLHF
cdr3_nt: TGTGCCAGTAGGCCAGCCGGGACAGGGTTTTCACCCCTCCACTTT
clone_size: many
j_call: TRBJ1-6
d_call: TRBD1
v_call: TRBV19

cdr3_aa: CASSLGSPGRGDTQYF
cdr3_nt: TGTGCCAGTAGTCTGGGCAGCCCGGGGAGGGGAGATACGCAGTATTTT
clone_size: -
j_call: TRBJ2-3
d_call: TRBD2
v_call: TRBV19

cdr3_aa: CDSRGKGVAKNIQYF
cdr3_nt: TGTGACAGCAGGGGCAAGGGGGTAGCCAAAAACATTCAGTACTTC
clone_size: -
j_call: TRBJ2-4
d_call: -
v_call: TRBV12-3/TRBV12-4

cdr3_aa: CASSLRTGVDNEQFF
cdr3_nt: TGTGCCAGCAGTTTAAGGACAGGGGTCGACAATGAGCAGTTCTTC
clone_size: many
j_call: TRBJ2-1
d_call: TRBD1
v_call: TRBV28

cdr3_aa: CGLWDPGAGELFF
cdr3_nt: TGTGGTCTCTGGGACCCGGGAGCCGGGGAGCTGTTTTTT
clone_size: few
j_call: TRBJ2-2
d_call: -
v_call: TRBV7-7

cdr3_aa: CASSWIGQGSYEQYF
cdr3_nt: TGTGCCAGCAGCTGGATCGGACAGGGGTCCTACGAGCAGTACTTT
clone_size: few
j_call: TRBJ2-7
d_call: TRBD1
v_call: TRBV28

cdr3_aa: CSVEDPTSAYGELFF
cdr3_nt: TGCAGCGTTGAAGACCCGACTAGCGCTTACGGGGAGCTGTTTTTT
clone_size: few
j_call: TRBJ2-2
d_call: TRBD2
v_call: TRBV29-1

cdr3_aa: CASSLGSPGNTIYF
cdr3_nt: TGTGCCAGCAGCTTAGGTTCCCCTGGAAACACCATATATTTT
clone_size: -
j_call: TRBJ1-3
d_call: -
v_call: TRBV11-2